This T cell receptor (beta chain) was recovered during a study of blood T cell repertoires in COVID-19. Repertoires were generated with immunoSEQ multiplex PCR, while TCRdb's copy carries only in-frame clones and drops some. The data show approximately 360,000 clones, around 92% seen once. The CDR3 runs 16 residues. Germline CDR1 reads SGHTA; CDR2 reads FQGTGA. V dropped 4 bases and J dropped 4; count of bases not matched to a gene: 10. Sequencing was done on a sample of peripheral blood. The chain uses TRBV7-3 and TRBJ2-3; TRBD2 aligns across 8 bases. This clonotype originated in a man between 35 and 55 years old with acute or convalescent COVID-19. The CDR3 loop is CASSYTGGIVADTQYF. In DNA, the CDR3 is TGTGCCAGCAGCTACACGGGGGGGATAGTGGCAGATACGCAGTATTTT.